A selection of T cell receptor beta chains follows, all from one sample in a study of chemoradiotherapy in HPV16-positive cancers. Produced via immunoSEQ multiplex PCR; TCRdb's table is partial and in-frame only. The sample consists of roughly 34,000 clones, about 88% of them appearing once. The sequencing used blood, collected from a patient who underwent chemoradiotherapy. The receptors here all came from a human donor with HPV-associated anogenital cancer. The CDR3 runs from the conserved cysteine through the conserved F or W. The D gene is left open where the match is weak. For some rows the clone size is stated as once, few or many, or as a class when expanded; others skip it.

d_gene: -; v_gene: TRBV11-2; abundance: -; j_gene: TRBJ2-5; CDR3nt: TGTGCCAGCAGCTTAATGGGCAGGGATGAGACCCAGTACTTC; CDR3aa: CASSLMGRDETQYF
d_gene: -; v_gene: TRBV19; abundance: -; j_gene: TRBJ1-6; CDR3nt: TGTGCCAGTAGTATAGGTAACGGCTATAATTCACCCCTCCACTTT; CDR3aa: CASSIGNGYNSPLHF
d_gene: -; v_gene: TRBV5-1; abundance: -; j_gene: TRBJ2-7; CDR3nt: TGCGCCAGCAGCTTAGAGCTAGCCGAGCAGTACTTC; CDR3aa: CASSLELAEQYF
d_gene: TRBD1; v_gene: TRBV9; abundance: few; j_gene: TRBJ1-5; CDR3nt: TGTGCCAGCAGCGGGACAGGGGATCAGCCCCAGCATTTT; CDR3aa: CASSGTGDQPQHF
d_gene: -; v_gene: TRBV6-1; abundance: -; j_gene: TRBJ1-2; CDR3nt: TGTGCCAGCCATCGGACGGTCTATGGCTACACCTTC; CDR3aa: CASHRTVYGYTF
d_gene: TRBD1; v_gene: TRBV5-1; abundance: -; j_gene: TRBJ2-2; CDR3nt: TGCGCCAGCAGCTTACAGGGGTCCACCGGGGAGCTGTTTTTT; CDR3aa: CASSLQGSTGELFF
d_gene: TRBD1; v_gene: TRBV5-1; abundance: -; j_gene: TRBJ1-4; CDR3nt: TGCGCCAGCAGCCCAGGGGGCCTGGTTAATGAAAAACTGTTTTTT; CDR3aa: CASSPGGLVNEKLFF
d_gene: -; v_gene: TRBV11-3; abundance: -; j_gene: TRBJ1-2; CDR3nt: TGTGCCAGCAGCTTAGGCGGGGTCCTCCGTAGAAACTATGGCTACACCTTC; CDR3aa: CASSLGGVLRRNYGYTF
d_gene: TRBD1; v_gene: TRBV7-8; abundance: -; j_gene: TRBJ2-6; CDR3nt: TGTGCCAGCGGCGGCGTGGTAGGGGGCGCGACTGGGGCCAACGTCCTGACTTTC; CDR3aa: CASGGVVGGATGANVLTF
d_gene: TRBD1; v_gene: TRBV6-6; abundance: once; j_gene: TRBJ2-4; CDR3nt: TGTGCCAGCAGCCGTGACAGGGAAGGGGCCAAAAACATTCAGTACTTC; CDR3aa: CASSRDREGAKNIQYF
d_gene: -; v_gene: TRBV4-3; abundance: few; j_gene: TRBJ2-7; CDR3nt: TGCGCCAGCAGCCTAAGCAGGGACGAGCAGTACTTC; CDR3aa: CASSLSRDEQYF
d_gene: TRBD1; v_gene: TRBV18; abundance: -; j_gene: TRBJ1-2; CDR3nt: TGTGCCAGCTCACCTATCCGCCGGGACAGGATATATGGCTACACCTTC; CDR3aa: CASSPIRRDRIYGYTF
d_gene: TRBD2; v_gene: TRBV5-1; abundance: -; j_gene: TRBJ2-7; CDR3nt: TGCGCCAGCAGCCGTAGCGGGGGGACCGTCGACGAGCAGTACTTC; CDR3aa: CASSRSGGTVDEQYF
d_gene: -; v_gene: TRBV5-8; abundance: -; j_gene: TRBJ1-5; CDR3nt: TGTGCCAGCAGCTCCCGTGCAAATCAGCCCCAGCATTTT; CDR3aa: CASSSRANQPQHF
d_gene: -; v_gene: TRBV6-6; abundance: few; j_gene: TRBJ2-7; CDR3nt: TGTGCCAGCAGTTCCTGGGACACCACCTACGAGCAGTACTTC; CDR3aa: CASSSWDTTYEQYF
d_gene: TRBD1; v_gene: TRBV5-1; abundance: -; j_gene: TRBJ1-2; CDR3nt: TGCGCCAGCAGCTTCGACAGGGAGCATGGCTACACCTTC; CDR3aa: CASSFDREHGYTF
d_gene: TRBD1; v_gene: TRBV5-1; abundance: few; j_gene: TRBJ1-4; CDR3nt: TGCGCCAGCAGCTTCCGACAGGGGAATGAAAAACTGTTTTTT; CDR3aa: CASSFRQGNEKLFF
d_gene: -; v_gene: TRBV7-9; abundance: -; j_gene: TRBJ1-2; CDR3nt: TGTGCCAGCAGCTTAGTAGGGATCTTCTATGGCTACACCTTC; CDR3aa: CASSLVGIFYGYTF
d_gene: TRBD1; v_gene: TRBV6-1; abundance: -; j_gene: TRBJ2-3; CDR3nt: TGTGCCAGCAGAGTACCGGGACAGGGTACGGATACGCAGTATTTT; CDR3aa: CASRVPGQGTDTQYF
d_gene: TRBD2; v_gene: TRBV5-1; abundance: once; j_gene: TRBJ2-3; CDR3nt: TGCGCCAGCAGCGGCGGGACTAGCGGGGGCACAGATACGCAGTATTTT; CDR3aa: CASSGGTSGGTDTQYF
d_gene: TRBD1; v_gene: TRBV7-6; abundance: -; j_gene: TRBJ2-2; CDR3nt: TGTGCCAGCAGCTTAGGTTTTGGACAGGGATACACCGGGGAGCTGTTTTTT; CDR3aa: CASSLGFGQGYTGELFF
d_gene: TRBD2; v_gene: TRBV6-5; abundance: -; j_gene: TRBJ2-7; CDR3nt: TGTGCCAGCAGTAGGGGGACTAGTGGATCCTACGAGCAGTACTTC; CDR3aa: CASSRGTSGSYEQYF
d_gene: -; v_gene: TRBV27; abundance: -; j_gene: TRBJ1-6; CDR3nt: TGTGCCAGCAGTCCCGCCGCCGGGGCCTTGGCCTCACCCCTCCACTTT; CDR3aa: CASSPAAGALASPLHF
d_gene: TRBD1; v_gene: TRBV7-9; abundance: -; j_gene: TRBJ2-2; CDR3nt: TGTGCCAGCAGCCCGGACAGGGCAGCCGGGGAGCTGTTTTTT; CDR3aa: CASSPDRAAGELFF
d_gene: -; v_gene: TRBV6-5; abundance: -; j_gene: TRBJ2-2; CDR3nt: TGTGCCAGCAGTTACTCGAAAGGGTGGGACACCGGGGAGCTGTTTTTT; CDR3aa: CASSYSKGWDTGELFF
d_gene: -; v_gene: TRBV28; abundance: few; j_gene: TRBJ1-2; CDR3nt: TGTGCCAGCAGTCCGCAGGACAGAAGGTCCACCTTC; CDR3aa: CASSPQDRRSTF
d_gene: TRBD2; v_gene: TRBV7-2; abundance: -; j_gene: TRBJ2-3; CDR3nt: TGTGCCAGCAGTTCCCTAGCGGGGTTTAGCACAGATACGCAGTATTTT; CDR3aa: CASSSLAGFSTDTQYF
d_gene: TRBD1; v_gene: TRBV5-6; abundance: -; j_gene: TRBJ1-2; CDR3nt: TGTGCCAGCAGCTTGGCCAACACAGGGGACTATGGCTACACCTTC; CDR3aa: CASSLANTGDYGYTF
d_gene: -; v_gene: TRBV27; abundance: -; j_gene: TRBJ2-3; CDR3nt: TGTGCCAGCCTCTATAAGGGGACCAACACAGATACGCAGTATTTT; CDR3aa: CASLYKGTNTDTQYF
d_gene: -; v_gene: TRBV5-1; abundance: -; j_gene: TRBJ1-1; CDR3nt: TGCGCCAGCCGACTTGATGGGGGCCGAAGCGCTGAAGCTTTCTTT; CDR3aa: CASRLDGGRSAEAFF
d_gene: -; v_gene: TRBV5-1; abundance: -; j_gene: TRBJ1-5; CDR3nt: TGCGCCAGCAGCTTTGAGGGGTATCAGCCCCAGCATTTT; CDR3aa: CASSFEGYQPQHF
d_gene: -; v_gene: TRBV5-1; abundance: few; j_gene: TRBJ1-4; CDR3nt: TGCGCCAGCAGTTTGGCAGGGGTGGCCCTTAATGAAAAACTGTTTTTT; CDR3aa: CASSLAGVALNEKLFF
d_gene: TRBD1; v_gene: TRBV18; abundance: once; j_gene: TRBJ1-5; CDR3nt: TGTGCCAGCTCACCAGCAGGGGGCGGGTTTCAGCCCCAGCATTTT; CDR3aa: CASSPAGGGFQPQHF
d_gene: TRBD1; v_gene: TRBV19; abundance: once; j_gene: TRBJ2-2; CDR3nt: TGTGCCAGTAGTATAGGGACAGGGATTGACACCGGGGAGCTGTTTTTT; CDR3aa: CASSIGTGIDTGELFF
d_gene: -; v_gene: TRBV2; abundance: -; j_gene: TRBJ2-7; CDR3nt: TGTGCCAGCAGCTTACAAGAAGCCTACGAGCAGTACTTC; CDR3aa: CASSLQEAYEQYF
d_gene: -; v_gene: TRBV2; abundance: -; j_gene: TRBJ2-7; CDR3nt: TGTGCCAGCAGCAGAGAAGCCTACGAGCAGTACTTC; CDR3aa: CASSREAYEQYF